The 20 T cell receptor beta chains reported below all come from one sample, sequenced in a study of T cells after yellow fever vaccination. Each CDR3 protein is one row after TCRdb ran MiXCR on the 5' RACE reads. The sample consists of 80,000 to 100,000 distinct CDR3 sequences, almost 9% of them appearing once. Sequenced here: CD8+ T cells not binding an NS4B(214-222) dextramer, sorted from PBMCs, sampled less than 16 days after the first yellow fever vaccination. The receptors stem from a young man who received the YFV17D yellow fever vaccine.

Only a few counts were recorded for this clonotype. This sequence joins TRBV27 and TRBJ2-2, with TRBD1 matching 7 bases. Trimming cost V 5 bases and J 6 bases; bases outside gene matches: 6. Germline V gene data show CDR1 as MNHEY and CDR2 as SMNVEV (reference sequence). The CDR3 loop spans 14 amino acids. The CDR3 bases are TGTGCCAGCAGTATCCAGGGGGTTCCCGGGGAGCTGTTTTTT. It translates to CASSIQGVPGELFF.

This clonotype was seen a handful of times. This chain uses TRBV6-5 with TRBJ2-3; 9 bases match TRBD2. The J segment lost 6 bases and the V segment lost 0 bases, leaving 10 bases of the junction unmatched. Looked up from germline, CDR1 is MNHEY and CDR2 is SVGAGI. This CDR3 is built from 17 residues. The CDR3 DNA reads as TGTGCCAGCAGTTACTCGAGTGCGGGGGGGCCGGGGGATACGCAGTATTTT. Residues: CASSYSSAGGPGDTQYF.

In this sample, this clonotype turned up many times. The chain couples TRBV28 to TRBJ2-3, with 15 nucleotides matching TRBD2. Losses at the gene ends were 7 bases for V and 3 bases for J; bases not matched to a gene: 8. CDR3 size: 17 residues. Germline CDR1 reads MDHEN; CDR2 reads SYDVKM. CDR3 region: CASKPGLAGGGTDTQYF. DNA of the CDR3: TGTGCCAGCAAACCGGGACTAGCGGGGGGAGGTACAGATACGCAGTATTTT.

This clonotype was seen more than once but under ten times. The rearrangement joins TRBV11-2 to TRBJ2-7; D not resolved. CDR1 and CDR2 from the germline V gene are SGHAT and FQNNGV. Trimming took off 0 bases at V and 2 bases at J, with 8 bases between the two ends. CDR3 length: 14 amino acids. CDR3 sequence reads: CASSLDLGPYEQYF. The CDR3 DNA reads as TGTGCCAGCAGCTTAGATCTCGGTCCCTACGAGCAGTACTTC.

This clonotype was counted between two and nine times. This chain connects TRBV2 to TRBJ2-3; D remains ambiguous. The CDR3 loop spans 11 amino acids. With 2 bases removed from V and 4 bases from J, the gap between germline ends came to 1 base. The germline V gene encodes CDR1 SNHLY and CDR2 FYNNEI. CDR3 protein: CASSEPDTQYF. CDR3 DNA: TGTGCCAGCAGTGAACCAGATACGCAGTATTTT.

Only a few counts were recorded for this clonotype. The gene calls are TRBV27 and TRBJ1-2, with TRBD1 matching over 10 bases. The CDR3 length is 17 residues. From germline, CDR1 is MNHEY and CDR2 SMNVEV (reference sequence). V lost 8 bases and J lost 3; bases outside the gene matches: 15. The DNA of the CDR3 is TGTGCCAGCCTAGGGCAAAATCCGGGACAGGGGTACTATGGCTACACCTTC. Translated: CASLGQNPGQGYYGYTF.

The rearrangement uses TRBV27 and TRBJ2-7; D unresolved. The length of the CDR3 is 13 residues. Between the trimmed V and J ends, which lost 4 bases and 4 bases, there was a span of 11 bases. Looked up from germline, CDR1 is MNHEY and CDR2 is SMNVEV (reference sequence). Written as DNA, the CDR3 is TGTGCCAGCAGTTCGAGACGGAGTTACGAGCAGTACTTC. Its protein is CASSSRRSYEQYF.

This clonotype was seen at least ten times. The V gene is TRBV19, the J gene TRBJ2-1; D uncertain. Germline V gene sequence: CDR1 LNHDA, CDR2 SQIVND (reference sequence). Trimming shortened V by 2 bases and J by 7 bases, and 6 bases separated the two germline ends. The CDR3 loop spans 12 amino acids. The CDR3 region is CASSIFRNEQFF. Here the CDR3 DNA reads TGTGCCAGTAGTATATTTAGGAATGAGCAGTTCTTC.

This clonotype was seen repeatedly, ten times or more. The chain carries TRBV5-1 and TRBJ1-1; 12 nucleotides match TRBD1. The CDR3 has 14 residues. With 0 bases clipped from V and 11 bases from J, the junction kept 5 bases outside the gene matches. Germline V gene lookup returns CDR1 SGHRS and CDR2 YFSETQ. CDR3 amino acids: CASSLAGTGGAAFF. CDR3 nucleotide sequence: TGCGCCAGCAGCTTGGCCGGGACAGGGGGCGCGGCTTTCTTT. The whole variable domain, filled in from reference TRBV5-1 and TRBJ1-1, reads KAGVTQTPRYLIKTRGQQVTLSCSPISGHRSVSWYQQTPGQGLQFLFEYFSETQRNKGNFPGRFSGRQFSNSRSEMNVSTLELGDSALYLCASSLAGTGGAAFFGQGTRLTVV.

This clonotype was seen only a few times. The CDR3 nucleotides read TGTGCCAGCACCCCGGACGGTTCGAACACCGGGGAGCTGTTTTTT. Translation gives CASTPDGSNTGELFF. This rearrangement joins TRBV12-3 or TRBV12-4 to TRBJ2-2; no clear D gene. This CDR3 spans 15 amino acids. The V end lost 7 bases, the J end lost 0 bases, and 12 bases lay between the germline ends.

Ten or more counts support this clonotype. The chain links TRBV29-1 to TRBJ2-7, with D perhaps given as TRBD1 or TRBD2 (5 bases each). The ends were cut back, 7 bases at V and 1 base at J, with 14 bases in the middle. Germline CDR1 reads SQVTM; CDR2 reads ANQGSEA. CDR3 length: 13 amino acids. CDR3 protein: CSASGRYSYEQYF. The CDR3 nucleotides are TGCAGCGCCTCGGGACGGTATTCCTACGAGCAGTACTTC.

V gene TRBV5-1 combines with J gene TRBJ1-2, with 8 bases fitting TRBD1. V shed 1 base, J shed 8 bases, and the junction held 7 bases outside the gene matches. Germline CDR1 and CDR2: SGHRS and YFSETQ. There are 14 residues in the CDR3. The CDR3 loop is CASSLSGRGLGYTF. DNA for the CDR3: TGCGCCAGCAGCTTGTCTGGCAGGGGGCTAGGCTACACCTTC.

This clonotype has just a few counts. V gene TRBV6-5 combines with J gene TRBJ2-7; TRBD1 agrees at 10 bases. CDR1 and CDR2 from the germline V gene are MNHEY and SVGAGI. V was pared by 2 bases and J by 4 bases, with 2 bases of the junction left unmatched. The CDR3 spans 14 residues. The CDR3 coding sequence is TGTGCCAGCAGTTACGGGACAGGGGTTTACGAGCAGTACGTC. This translates into CASSYGTGVYEQYV.

In this sample, this clonotype turned up a few times. V is TRBV5-1 and J is TRBJ1-1; 12 positions agree with TRBD1. The CDR3 is made up of 15 amino acids. Germline assignment: CDR1 SGHRS and CDR2 YFSETQ. V dropped 4 bases and J dropped 6; count of bases not matched to a gene: 7. The CDR3 is CASSGPGTGGPEAFF. The CDR3 DNA is TGCGCCAGCAGCGGACCCGGGACAGGGGGCCCTGAAGCTTTCTTT.

In its sample, this clonotype was seen a few times. V usage is TRBV7-8 and J usage is TRBJ2-2, with 9 nucleotides matching TRBD1. Germline V gene lookup returns CDR1 SGHVS and CDR2 FQNEAQ. The CDR3 length is 17 residues. After removal of 5 bases from V and 4 bases from J, the junction contained 11 bases not matched to a gene. CDR3 residues: CASSAETGTGLTGELFF. In DNA form, the CDR3 reads TGTGCCAGCAGCGCAGAAACCGGGACAGGGCTCACCGGGGAGCTGTTTTTT.

V usage is TRBV7-9 and J usage is TRBJ2-1; D gene uncertain. With 6 bases removed from V and 7 bases from J, the gap between germline ends came to 10 bases. Germline CDR1 is SEHNR and CDR2 is FQNEAQ (reference sequence). The CDR3 spans 12 residues. The CDR3 reads CASSSDKNEQFF. The DNA of the CDR3 is TGTGCCAGCAGTTCTGACAAGAATGAGCAGTTCTTC.

The V call is TRBV13, the J call TRBJ2-4, with TRBD1 matching over 11 bases. The CDR3 has 15 amino acids. V shed 5 bases and J 3 bases; nucleotides not matched to a gene: 3. CDR1 and CDR2 from the germline V gene are PRHDT and FYEKMQ (reference sequence). CDR3: CASSGQGAGKNIQYF. In nucleotides, the CDR3 is TGTGCCAGCAGCGGACAGGGGGCGGGCAAAAACATTCAGTACTTC.

V usage is TRBV20-1 and J usage is TRBJ1-5; D uncertain. The CDR3 spans 16 residues. The ends were cut back, 0 bases at V and 0 bases at J, with 12 bases in the middle. Germline lookup yields CDR1 DFQATT and CDR2 SNEGSKA (reference sequence). DNA of the CDR3: TGCAGTGCTAGAGATCGGCCAGATTATAGCAATCAGCCCCAGCATTTT. This codes for CSARDRPDYSNQPQHF.

The chain joins TRBV27 to TRBJ1-5, with unresolved D. Germline V lookup: CDR1 MNHEY, CDR2 SMNVEV (reference sequence). CDR3 size: 12 residues. With 5 bases removed from V and 6 bases from J, the gap between germline ends came to 8 bases. CDR3 sequence (DNA): TGTGCCAGCAGTGAAGCCGGTCAGCCCCAGCATTTT. It translates to CASSEAGQPQHF.

This clonotype came up a few times. The CDR3 reads CSARGSQGGTVDEQFF. The CDR3 nucleotides are TGCAGTGCTAGAGGGTCCCAGGGGGGGACGGTAGATGAGCAGTTCTTC. This rearrangement joins TRBV20-1 to TRBJ2-1; D possibly uses TRBD1 or TRBD2 (7 bases each). V gave up 1 base and J gave up 8 bases, with 21 bases separating them. The CDR3 has 16 residues. From germline, CDR1 is DFQATT and CDR2 SNEGSKA (reference sequence).